This T cell receptor (beta chain) was documented in a study of regulatory T cells in long-lasting Graves disease. Time point denoted: persistent/refractory GD, antithyroid drugs over 5 years with positive TRAb. RNA extracted from PBMCs served as the sequencing template. EDTA tubes were used for drawing 8.5 to 9.5 milliliters of peripheral blood. Overall study results and limits: Persistent cases of Graves' showed reduced TCR diversity relative to newly diagnosed patients.

TCR beta libraries were built with iRepertoire HTBI primers and Arm-PCR of CDR3 regions. TCRdb passed the multiplex PCR reads through MiXCR, listing each CDR3 protein once. Here the sample spans 350,000 to 450,000 distinct CDR3 sequences, about a fifth being singletons. This clonotype is a singleton in its sample. Its antigen remains unknown. Source: peripheral blood mononuclear cells (PBMCs), taken when the disease was refractory, from a patient treated with antithyroid drugs. The sequence came from a female donor with Graves disease.

CDR3 in amino acids: CASSRTSGSIQETQYF. The CDR3 nucleotides are TGTGCCAGCAGCCGGACTAGCGGGAGTATCCAAGAGACCCAGTACTTC. J is TRBJ2-5 and V is TRBV6-1; 13 nucleotides align to TRBD2. V lost 6 bases, J lost 1 base, and 5 bases stayed unmatched. The CDR3 extends over 16 amino acids. Germline-derived CDR1 and CDR2 are MNHNS and SASEGT.